Here is one T cell receptor beta chain with its context. Its antigen is as yet unknown. Libraries were prepared by immunoSEQ multiplex PCR; TCRdb keeps only in-frame clonotypes and omits some of them. The sample has about 5,000 clones, roughly 90% seen once. The sample belongs to a study of PD-1 blockade in classical Hodgkin lymphoma. Study results and caveats: Baseline TCR diversity was reportedly lower in newly diagnosed patients than in healthy donors. It was reported as lower still in relapsed/refractory patients. Why repertoires differed is undefined; disease activity or prior therapy possibly contributed.

Time point denoted: newly diagnosed, previously untreated cHL patient sample. The investigators isolated CD8+ T cells from thawed PBMCs using magnetic negative selection. The V and J ends lost 1 base and 2 bases respectively, with 8 bases between them. The CDR3 spans 14 residues. The germline V gene has CDR1 MNHEY and CDR2 SMNVEV (reference sequence). V is TRBV27 and J is TRBJ1-1, with a tentative D call TRBD1 (5 bases). Source material: CD8+ T cells from blood. This TCR derives from a human donor with classical Hodgkin lymphoma. The CDR3 loop is CASSLFGQNTEAFF. The DNA of the CDR3 is TGTGCCAGCAGTTTATTTGGACAAAACACTGAAGCTTTCTTT.